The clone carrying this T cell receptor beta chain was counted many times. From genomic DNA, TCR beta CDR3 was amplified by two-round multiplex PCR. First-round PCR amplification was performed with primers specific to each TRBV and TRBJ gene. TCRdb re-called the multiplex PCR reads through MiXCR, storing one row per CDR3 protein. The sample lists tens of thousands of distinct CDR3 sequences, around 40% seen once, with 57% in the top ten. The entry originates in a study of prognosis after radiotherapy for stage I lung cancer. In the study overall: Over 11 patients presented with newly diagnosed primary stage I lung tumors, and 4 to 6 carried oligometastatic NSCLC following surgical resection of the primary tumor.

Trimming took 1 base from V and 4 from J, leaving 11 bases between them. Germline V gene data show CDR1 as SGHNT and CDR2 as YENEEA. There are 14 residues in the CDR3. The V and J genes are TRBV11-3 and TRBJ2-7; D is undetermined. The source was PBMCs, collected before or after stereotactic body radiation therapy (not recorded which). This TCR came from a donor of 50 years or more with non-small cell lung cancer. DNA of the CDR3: TGTGCCAGCAGCTTAGCGGTATACAGATACGAGCAGTACTTC. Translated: CASSLAVYRYEQYF.